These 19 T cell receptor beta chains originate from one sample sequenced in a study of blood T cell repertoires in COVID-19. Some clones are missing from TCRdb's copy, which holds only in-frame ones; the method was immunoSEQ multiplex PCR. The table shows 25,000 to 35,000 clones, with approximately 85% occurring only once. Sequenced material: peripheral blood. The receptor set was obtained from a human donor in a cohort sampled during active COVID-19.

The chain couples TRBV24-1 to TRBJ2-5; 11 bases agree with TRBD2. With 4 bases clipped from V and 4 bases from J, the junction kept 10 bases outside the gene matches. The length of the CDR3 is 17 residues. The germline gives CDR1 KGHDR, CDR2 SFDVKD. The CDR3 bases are TGTGCCACCAGTGACTCCGTCCTAGCGGGAGGTGGAGAGACCCAGTACTTC. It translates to CATSDSVLAGGGETQYF.

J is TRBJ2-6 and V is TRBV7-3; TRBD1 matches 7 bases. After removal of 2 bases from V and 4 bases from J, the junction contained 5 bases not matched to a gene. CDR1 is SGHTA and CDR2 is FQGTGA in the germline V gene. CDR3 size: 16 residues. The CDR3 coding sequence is TGTGCCAGCAGCTTACCCACAGGGGCAGGGGCCAACGTCCTGACTTTC. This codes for CASSLPTGAGANVLTF. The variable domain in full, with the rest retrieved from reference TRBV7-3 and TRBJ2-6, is GAGVSQTPSNKVTEKGKYVELRCDPISGHTALYWYRQSLGQGPEFLIYFQGTGAADDSGLPNDRFFAVRPEGSVSTLKIQRTERGDSAVYLCASSLPTGAGANVLTFGAGSRLTVL.

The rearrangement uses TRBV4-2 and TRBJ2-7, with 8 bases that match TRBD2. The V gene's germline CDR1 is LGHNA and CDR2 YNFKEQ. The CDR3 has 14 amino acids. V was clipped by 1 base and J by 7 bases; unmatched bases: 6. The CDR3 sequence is CASSQVELADEQYF. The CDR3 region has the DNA TGTGCCAGCAGCCAAGTCGAACTAGCGGATGAGCAGTACTTC.

The CDR3 spells CASSLGTGNYEQYF. The CDR3 nucleotides read TGTGCCAGCAGCTTAGGGACGGGAAACTACGAGCAGTACTTC. The chain couples TRBV11-3 to TRBJ2-7, with D maybe TRBD2 (5 bases). The CDR3 is 14 amino acids. CDR1 SGHNT and CDR2 YENEEA come from the germline V gene. Trimming cost V 1 base and J 3 bases, with 10 bases left between them.

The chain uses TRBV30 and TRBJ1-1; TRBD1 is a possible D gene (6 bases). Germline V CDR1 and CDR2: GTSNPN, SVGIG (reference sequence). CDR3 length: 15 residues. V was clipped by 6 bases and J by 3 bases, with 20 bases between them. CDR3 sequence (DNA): TGTGCCTGTAACCGTCGGGGGGCGCAAGACACTGAAGCTTTCTTT. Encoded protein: CACNRRGAQDTEAFF. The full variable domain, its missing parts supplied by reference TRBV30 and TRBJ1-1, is SQTIHQWPATLVQPVGSPLSLECTVEGTSNPNLYWYRQAAGRGLQLLFYSVGIGQISSEVPQNLSASRPQDRQFILSSKKLLLSDSGFYLCACNRRGAQDTEAFFGQGTRLTVV.

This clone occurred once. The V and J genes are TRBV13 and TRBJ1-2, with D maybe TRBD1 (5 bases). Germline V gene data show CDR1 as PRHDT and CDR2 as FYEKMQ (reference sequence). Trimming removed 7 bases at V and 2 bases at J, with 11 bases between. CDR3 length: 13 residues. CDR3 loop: CASTLGVNYGYTF. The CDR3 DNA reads TGTGCCAGCACTCTAGGGGTGAACTATGGCTACACCTTC. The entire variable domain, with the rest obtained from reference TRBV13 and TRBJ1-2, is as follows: AAGVIQSPRHLIKEKRETATLKCYPIPRHDTVYWYQQGPGQDPQFLISFYEKMQSDKGSIPDRFSAQQFSDYHSELNMSSLELGDSALYFCASTLGVNYGYTFGSGTRLTVV.

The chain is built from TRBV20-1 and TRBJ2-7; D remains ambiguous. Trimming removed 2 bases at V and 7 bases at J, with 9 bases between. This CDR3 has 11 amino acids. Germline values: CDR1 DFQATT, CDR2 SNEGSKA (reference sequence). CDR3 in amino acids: CSARNVGEQYF. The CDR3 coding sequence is TGCAGTGCTAGAAATGTCGGTGAGCAGTACTTC.

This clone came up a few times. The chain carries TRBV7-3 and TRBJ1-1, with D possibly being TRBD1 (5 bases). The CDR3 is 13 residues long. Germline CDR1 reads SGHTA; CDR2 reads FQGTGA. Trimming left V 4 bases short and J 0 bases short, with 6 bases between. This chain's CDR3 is CASSSQVNTEAFF. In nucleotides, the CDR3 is TGTGCCAGCAGCTCACAGGTGAACACTGAAGCTTTCTTT. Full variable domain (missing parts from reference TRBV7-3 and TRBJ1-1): GAGVSQTPSNKVTEKGKYVELRCDPISGHTALYWYRQSLGQGPEFLIYFQGTGAADDSGLPNDRFFAVRPEGSVSTLKIQRTERGDSAVYLCASSSQVNTEAFFGQGTRLTVV.

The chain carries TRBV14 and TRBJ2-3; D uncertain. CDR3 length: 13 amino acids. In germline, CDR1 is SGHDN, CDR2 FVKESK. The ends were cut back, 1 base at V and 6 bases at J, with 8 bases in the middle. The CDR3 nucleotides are TGTGCCAGCAGCCAAGGTCCGAGGGATACGCAGTATTTT. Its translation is CASSQGPRDTQYF.

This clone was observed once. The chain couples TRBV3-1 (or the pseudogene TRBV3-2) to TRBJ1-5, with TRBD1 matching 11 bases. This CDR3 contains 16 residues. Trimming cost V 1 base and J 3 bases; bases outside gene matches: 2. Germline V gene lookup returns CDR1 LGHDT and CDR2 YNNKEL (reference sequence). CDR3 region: CASSQGTGGSNQPQHF. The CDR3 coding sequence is TGTGCCAGCAGCCAAGGGACAGGGGGCTCCAATCAGCCCCAGCATTTT.

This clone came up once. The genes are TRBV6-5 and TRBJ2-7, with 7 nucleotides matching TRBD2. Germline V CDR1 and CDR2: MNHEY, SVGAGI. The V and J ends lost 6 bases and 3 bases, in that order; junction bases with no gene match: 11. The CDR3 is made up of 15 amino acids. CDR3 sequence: CASRRDYLGGYEQYF. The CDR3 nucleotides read TGTGCCAGCAGGAGGGACTACCTGGGAGGCTACGAGCAGTACTTC.

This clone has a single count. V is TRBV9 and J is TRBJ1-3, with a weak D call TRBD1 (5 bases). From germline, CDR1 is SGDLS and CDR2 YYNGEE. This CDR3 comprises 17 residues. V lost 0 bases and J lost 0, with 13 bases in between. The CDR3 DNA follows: TGTGCCAGCAGCGTAGAAGGTTTGGGGCTCTCTGGAAACACCATATATTTT. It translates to CASSVEGLGLSGNTIYF.

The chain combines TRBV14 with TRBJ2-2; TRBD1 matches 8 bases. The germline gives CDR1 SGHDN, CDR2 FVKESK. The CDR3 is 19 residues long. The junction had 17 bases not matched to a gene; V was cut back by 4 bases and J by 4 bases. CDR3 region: CASSLYGPSDRAGTGELFF. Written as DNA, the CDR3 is TGTGCCAGCAGCCTCTATGGGCCCTCGGACAGGGCGGGCACCGGGGAGCTGTTTTTT.

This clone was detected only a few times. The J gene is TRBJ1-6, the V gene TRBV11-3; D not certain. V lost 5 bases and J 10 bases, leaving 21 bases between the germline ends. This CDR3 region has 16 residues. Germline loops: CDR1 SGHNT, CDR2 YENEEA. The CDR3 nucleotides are TGTGCCAGCAGCCCTAGCGTGAGAGATCGAGAATCACCCCTCCACTTT. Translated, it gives CASSPSVRDRESPLHF.

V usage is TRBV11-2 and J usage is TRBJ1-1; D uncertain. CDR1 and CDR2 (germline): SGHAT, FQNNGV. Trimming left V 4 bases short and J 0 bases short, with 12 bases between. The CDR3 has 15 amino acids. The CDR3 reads CASSSGPGMNTEAFF. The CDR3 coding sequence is TGTGCCAGCAGCTCAGGCCCCGGGATGAACACTGAAGCTTTCTTT.

This chain's CDR3 is CASSESGGPSDTQYF. For the CDR3, the DNA is TGCGCCAGCAGTGAGTCGGGAGGGCCCTCAGATACGCAGTATTTT. V gene TRBV10-1 combines with J gene TRBJ2-3; TRBD2 agrees at 7 bases. The CDR3 runs 15 residues. CDR1 is WNHNN and CDR2 is SYGVQD in the germline V gene (reference sequence). After removal of 0 bases from V and 4 bases from J, the junction contained 4 bases not matched to a gene.

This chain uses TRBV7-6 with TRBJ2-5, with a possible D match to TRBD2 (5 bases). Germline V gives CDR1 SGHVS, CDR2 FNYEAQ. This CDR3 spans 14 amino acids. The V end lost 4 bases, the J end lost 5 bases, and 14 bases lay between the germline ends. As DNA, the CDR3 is TGTGCCAGCAGCTCAGCCTTCGAGGGCGAGACCCAGTACTTC. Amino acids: CASSSAFEGETQYF.

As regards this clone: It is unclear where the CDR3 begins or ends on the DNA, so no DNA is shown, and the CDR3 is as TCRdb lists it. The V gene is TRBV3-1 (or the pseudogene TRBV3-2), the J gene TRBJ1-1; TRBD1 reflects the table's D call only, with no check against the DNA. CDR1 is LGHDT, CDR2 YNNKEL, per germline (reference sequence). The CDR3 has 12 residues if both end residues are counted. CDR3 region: CASSQVGQGTFF.

The CDR3 sequence is CASILPGTDEQYF. The CDR3 DNA is TGTGCCAGCATCCTACCCGGGACAGACGAGCAGTACTTC. The chain couples TRBV2 to TRBJ2-7; TRBD1 agrees at 7 bases. CDR3 length: 13 amino acids. The trim removed 7 bases at V and 5 bases at J, leaving 8 bases unmatched. Germline loops: CDR1 SNHLY, CDR2 FYNNEI.